This TCR beta chain was observed in a study of blood T cell repertoires in COVID-19 (dated by TCRdb to about 2020). Turning to the overall study: The collaborator samples originated in the United States, Italy and Spain and spanned the acute and convalescent phases of COVID-19. The prospective study material was composed of cDNA or gDNA derived from T cells, B-cell-depleted T cells, or PBMCs. The dataset comprised deeply sampled blood TCRbeta repertoires from subjects exposed to, actively infected with, or recovered from COVID-19. The repertoires were released in a freely available public database intended as a resource for research on the immune response to SARS-CoV-2. The samples were drawn from two sources: the first 160 participants of the ongoing ImmuneRACE study, and 1,254 subjects contributed by 6 global collaborators. Nearly every sample came with metadata listing a de-identified subject ID, COVID-19 status, age in years and sex. Where available, HLA class I and class II types were obtained from metadata supplied by the sample provider rather than from assay-based typing. The study at large found these results: The quantity of clinical and demographic metadata differed by source and by participant and was supplied without curation.

As regards this clone: The antigen this receptor binds is unknown. Per-nucleotide qualities are absent, and no much larger clonotype sits a single base away.

Whole blood was collected in K2EDTA tubes by collaborating institutions according to the institutions' own protocols. For TCRbeta analysis, collaborators shipped samples as frozen whole blood, isolated PBMCs, or DNA extracted from either of those sample types. Measured from the cysteine to the phenylalanine, the CDR3 is 18 residues long. Only CDR3 DNA remains: 54 bases, in frame from the first base. CDR1 and CDR2, looked up from the germline V gene, are KGHSH and LQKENI. Trimmed from V: 0 bases; trimmed from J: 0 bases; junction bases lacking a gene match: 11. TCRbeta CDR3 regions were amplified from genomic DNA using the immunoSEQ Assay, a bias-controlled multiplex PCR. The authors' pipeline ran thus. The number of nucleated cells in each sample was estimated from the amplification of reference gene primers within the assay. To quantify the absolute abundance of each unique TCRbeta CDR3 rearrangement, sequence reads were collapsed and filtered. Productive Simpson clonality was computed per sample as the square root of Simpson's diversity index over productive rearrangements. Here the immuneACCESS table is served through TCRdb, limited to in-frame sequences with V and J called. Missing clones are a known gap in these copies; in checked studies unresolved V genes cover under half, and the rest lacks a known reason. Clone size and the V and J calls come from that table; the DNA yielded D and trimming. This sample holds roughly 120,000 clones; less than 75% were observed only once. The ten largest clones capture 0.65% to 0.95% of the sample.

The chain was built from TRBV18 and TRBJ2-7; 7 central bases correspond to TRBD2. Sequenced input: peripheral blood. The receptor comes from a human donor with acute or convalescent COVID-19. The donor label of this sample is uncertain. CDR3 protein: CASSPPGGRGRSSYEQYF. The bases are TGTGCCAGCTCACCACCGGGAGGGAGGGGTAGGAGCTCCTACGAGCAGTACTTC.